This is a list of T cell receptor beta chains from one sample in a study of T cell therapy after organ transplantation. The protocol was immunoSEQ multiplex PCR, while the TCRdb copy is restricted to in-frame clones and leaves out a portion. The data hold around 15,000 clones, with approximately 85% observed a single time. Their antigens remain unidentified. Specimen: CD8+ T cells from blood, collected after autologous CMV-specific T cell therapy. The origin of the receptors is a human patient who had received a solid organ transplant and had CMV disease. Some T cells may be provided by the graft donor. CDR3s include the opening cysteine and the closing phenylalanine or tryptophan. A D gene is named only where the DNA matches it firmly. Clone size, where shown, is once, few, many, or a class for clones that have expanded.

cdr3_nt cdr3_aa j_call v_call d_call clone_size
TGTGCCATCAGTGAGTTTACGGAAGCAGATACGCAGTATTTT CAISEFTEADTQYF TRBJ2-3 TRBV10-3 - -
TGTGCCAGCAGTTATAGCGGGGGGCCCGTGGAGGAGCTGTTTTTT CASSYSGGPVEELFF TRBJ2-2 TRBV6-6 TRBD2 -
TGTGCCAGCAGTGCCCCTAGCTACGAGCAGTACTTC CASSAPSYEQYF TRBJ2-7 TRBV2 - -
TGTGCCAGCAGCTGGGTATCTAGCGGGAGTTTAGATACGCAGTATTTT CASSWVSSGSLDTQYF TRBJ2-3 TRBV7-6 TRBD2 -
TGTGCCAGCCTGAGGGGGGGCAGCTCCTACGAGCAGTACTTC CASLRGGSSYEQYF TRBJ2-7 TRBV5-8 - -
TGTGCCAGCAGCCCAAGGACAGGTTTGAACAATCAGCCCCAGCATTTT CASSPRTGLNNQPQHF TRBJ1-5 TRBV27 TRBD1 -
TGTGCCAGCCTCGGACCAAATTTATCCACAGATACGCAGTATTTT CASLGPNLSTDTQYF TRBJ2-3 TRBV2 - -
TGTGCCAGCAGCGCCGGGACGCCCGAGCAGTACTTC CASSAGTPEQYF TRBJ2-7 TRBV7-9 - -
TGCAGCGTTGAAGCAGGGGGCGGGGGCTACACCTTC CSVEAGGGGYTF TRBJ1-2 TRBV29-1 TRBD1 -
TGTGCCAGCAGCTTAGCCAGGGGTTTGTTCCACGAGCAGTACTTC CASSLARGLFHEQYF TRBJ2-7 TRBV7-9 - -
TGTGCCAGCAGGCCTCCCCGCGGTCCTAGCGGGGGACCCCAAGAGACCCAGTACTTC CASRPPRGPSGGPQETQYF TRBJ2-5 TRBV9 TRBD2 -
TGTGCCAGCAGCGGGAGAGGAGTAAGAAACCACAATGAGCAGTTCTTC CASSGRGVRNHNEQFF TRBJ2-1 TRBV14 - -
TGTGCCAGTAGCCGAGGTCGGGGGAACACTGAAGCTTTCTTT CASSRGRGNTEAFF TRBJ1-1 TRBV19 - -
TGTGCCTGGAGTTTAATGACTAGCGGCTCCTACGAGCAGTACTTC CAWSLMTSGSYEQYF TRBJ2-7 TRBV30 TRBD2 -
TGTGCCAGCAGCGCCGGGCCAGAGGAGACCCAGTACTTC CASSAGPEETQYF TRBJ2-5 TRBV6-4 - -
TGTGCCAGCAGCTTAAGGGGGAGGACTGAAGCTTTCTTT CASSLRGRTEAFF TRBJ1-1 TRBV13 - once
TGCGCCAGCAGACAGACCGGGACAGGGAACAATGAGCAGTTCTTC CASRQTGTGNNEQFF TRBJ2-1 TRBV5-1 TRBD1 -
TGTGCCAGCAGCGTGGATTGGTCGGGGACCCGCTACGAGCAGTACTTC CASSVDWSGTRYEQYF TRBJ2-7 TRBV9 - -
TGCGCCAGCAGCTTAGGAGTCCATAGCAATCAGCCCCAGCATTTT CASSLGVHSNQPQHF TRBJ1-5 TRBV5-1 - -
TGTGCCAGCAGGTGGGGAGGGGAGACTCCTAATGAGCAGTTCTTC CASRWGGETPNEQFF TRBJ2-1 TRBV11-2 TRBD2 -
TGTGCCAGCAGTGGGGACAGGGGTAGAACTATGAACACTGAAGCTTTCTTT CASSGDRGRTMNTEAFF TRBJ1-1 TRBV2 TRBD1 -
TGTGCCACCAGCCCGTGGCGGGGGCCCTCCTACAATGAGCAGTTCTTC CATSPWRGPSYNEQFF TRBJ2-1 TRBV15 - -
TGTGCCAGCAGCGTCGACCGGGACTCCTTCTATGGCTACACCTTC CASSVDRDSFYGYTF TRBJ1-2 TRBV9 - few
TGTGCCACCTACTCCCCGGGGGATGGCAATGAGCAGTTCTTC CATYSPGDGNEQFF TRBJ2-1 TRBV19 - once
TGTGCCAGCAGCTTACGAGCTAATGAAAAACTGTTTTTT CASSLRANEKLFF TRBJ1-4 TRBV11-1 - -
TGCGCCAGCAGGGGACAACAGGGGGCCTACGAGCAGTACTTC CASRGQQGAYEQYF TRBJ2-7 TRBV5-1 TRBD1 -
TGTGCCAGCAGCCAACCTAGACAGTCGGGCACTGAAGCTTTCTTT CASSQPRQSGTEAFF TRBJ1-1 TRBV6-6 - -
TGTGCCAGCAGGGAGAAGACAGACAAACAAGAGACCCAGTACTTC CASREKTDKQETQYF TRBJ2-5 TRBV2 - -
TGTGCCAGCAGCTTGGCCGGGATTGAGCAGTTCTTC CASSLAGIEQFF TRBJ2-1 TRBV5-6 - -
TGTGCCAGCAGTCAGGGGCTGGGAGCTGAAGCTTTCTTT CASSQGLGAEAFF TRBJ1-1 TRBV28 - -
TGTGCCAGCAGTTTCTCCGCCGGGGACAGGGGGACCGGGGAGCTGTTTTTT CASSFSAGDRGTGELFF TRBJ2-2 TRBV27 TRBD1 -
TGCGCCAGCAGCCAAGAGACAGTCCGAAATGAAAAACTGTTTTTT CASSQETVRNEKLFF TRBJ1-4 TRBV4-1 - -
TGTGCCAGCAGTGAAGCGCTTAATCAGGGCACTGAAGCTTTCTTT CASSEALNQGTEAFF TRBJ1-1 TRBV2 - -
TGTGCCAGCAGCTTACACGAGAAGTACGAGCAGTACTTC CASSLHEKYEQYF TRBJ2-7 TRBV11-2 - once
TGTGCCAGCAGCTTAAATTCAGGGGGCTACGAGCAGTACTTC CASSLNSGGYEQYF TRBJ2-7 TRBV7-2 TRBD1 -
TGTGCCAGCAGACACCCTACCACAGGGGGCCCTCTCCGCTTAGACTACGAGCAGTACTTC CASRHPTTGGPLRLDYEQYF TRBJ2-7 TRBV7-8 TRBD1 -
TGTGCCTGGACGCAGGGGGCAGGTCTTTTGGATGAGCAGTTCTTC CAWTQGAGLLDEQFF TRBJ2-1 TRBV30 TRBD1 -
TGTGCCAGCAGCTTGGAGATGGGGAGCAATCAGCCCCAGCATTTT CASSLEMGSNQPQHF TRBJ1-5 TRBV5-5 - -
TGTGCCAGCAGCCTAAGGGGCCTGGACAGCGCGGATACGCAGTATTTT CASSLRGLDSADTQYF TRBJ2-3 TRBV11-2 - -
TGTGCCAGCAGCCCGGGACGCTCTTGGGTTGAGCAGTTCTTC CASSPGRSWVEQFF TRBJ2-1 TRBV7-7 - many
TGTGCCAGCAGCCAAGACCCTGGGACGGGGAACTATGGCTACACCTTC CASSQDPGTGNYGYTF TRBJ1-2 TRBV14 - -
TGTGCCAGCAGCCCGGGGACAGGGGCCCCCAATCAGCCCCAGCATTTT CASSPGTGAPNQPQHF TRBJ1-5 TRBV5-6 TRBD1 -
TGTGCCAGCAGCGTAGATGTAAGCTACGAGCAGTACTTC CASSVDVSYEQYF TRBJ2-7 TRBV9 - -
TGTGCCAGCCCTCAAGCGGGAGACTACAATGAGCAGTTCTTC CASPQAGDYNEQFF TRBJ2-1 TRBV6-1 TRBD2 few
TGTGCCAGCAGCCCACACGGCGGTGATGAGCAGTTCTTC CASSPHGGDEQFF TRBJ2-1 TRBV11-3 - -
TGCGCCAGCAGTCCTTCTGGACAGGGGGCACACGAGCAGTACTTC CASSPSGQGAHEQYF TRBJ2-7 TRBV10-2 TRBD1 -
TGTGCCAGCAGCGCGGGACAGGTCTACGAGCAGTACTTC CASSAGQVYEQYF TRBJ2-7 TRBV9 TRBD1 -
TGTGCCAGTAGTATAGGGGTGAGGACAGGGGGAGAAAAACTGTTTTTT CASSIGVRTGGEKLFF TRBJ1-4 TRBV19 TRBD1 -
TGTGCCATCAGTGGAGGACAACGGACTGAAGCTTTCTTT CAISGGQRTEAFF TRBJ1-1 TRBV10-3 - -
TGTGCCAGCAGCTTAGCGCTATATGGGACAGGCCCCCCTTCACACGATCAGCCCCAGCATTTT CASSLALYGTGPPSHDQPQHF TRBJ1-5 TRBV7-8 TRBD1 -
TGTGCCAGCAGCTTAGGGGCATTTGGCAATCAGCCCCAGCATTTT CASSLGAFGNQPQHF TRBJ1-5 TRBV11-2 - -
TGTGCCAGCAGCTTCGGAAACATTCAGTACTTC CASSFGNIQYF TRBJ2-4 TRBV5-6 - -
TGTGCCACGAGGACAGGGGGCGAATCCTACGAGCAGTACTTC CATRTGGESYEQYF TRBJ2-7 TRBV15 TRBD1 -
TGTGCCAGCAGCTTGGAGCTCGGCGGTAAGGGAACAGATACGCAGTATTTT CASSLELGGKGTDTQYF TRBJ2-3 TRBV5-5 - -
TGTGCCAGTAGTATATCGACAGCACCCACAGATACGCAGTATTTT CASSISTAPTDTQYF TRBJ2-3 TRBV19 - -
TGCGCCAGCAGCCAAGATCTCGTGGGGGGTTACGAGCAGTACTTC CASSQDLVGGYEQYF TRBJ2-7 TRBV4-3 - -
TGCAGCGTTGAAGGAGACCTATACGAGCAGTACTTC CSVEGDLYEQYF TRBJ2-7 TRBV29-1 - once
TGTGCCAGCAGCGTAGAGGACAGTTACACTGAAGCTTTCTTT CASSVEDSYTEAFF TRBJ1-1 TRBV9 - few